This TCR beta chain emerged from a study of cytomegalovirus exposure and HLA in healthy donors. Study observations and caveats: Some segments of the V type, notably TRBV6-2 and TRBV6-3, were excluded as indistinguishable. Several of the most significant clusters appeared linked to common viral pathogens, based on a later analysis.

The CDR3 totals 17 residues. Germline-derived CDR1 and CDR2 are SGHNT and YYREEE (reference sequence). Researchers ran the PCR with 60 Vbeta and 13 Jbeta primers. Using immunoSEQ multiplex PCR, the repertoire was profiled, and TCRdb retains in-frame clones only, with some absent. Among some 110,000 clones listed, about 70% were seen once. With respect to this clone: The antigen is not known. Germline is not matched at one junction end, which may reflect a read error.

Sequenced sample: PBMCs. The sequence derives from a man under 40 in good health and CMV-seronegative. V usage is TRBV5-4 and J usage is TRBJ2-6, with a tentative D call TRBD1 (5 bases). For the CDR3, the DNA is TGTGCCAGCAGCTTTGGTGGGCGTTCTTCTGGGGCCAACGGCCTGACTTTC. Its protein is CASSFGGRSSGANGLTF.